One sample yielded the 32 T cell receptor beta chains listed below, sequenced in a study of OX40 agonist ivuxolimab in advanced cancers. Only in-frame clones appear in the TCRdb table, and some are missing; sequencing was by immunoSEQ multiplex PCR. The sample carries 70,000 to 95,000 clones, under 90% recorded once. Sequences were derived from CD4+ or CD8+ T cells sorted from blood, sampled in a trial of the OX40 agonist ivuxolimab. These receptors all stem from an adult with an advanced solid tumor such as melanoma, head and neck, liver or kidney cancer.

The chain employs TRBV7-9 and TRBJ2-1; D remains ambiguous. This CDR3 region has 15 residues. CDR1 SEHNR and CDR2 FQNEAQ come from the germline V gene (reference sequence). Trimming shortened V by 1 base and J by 4 bases, and 11 bases separated the two germline ends. For the CDR3, the DNA is TGTGCCAGCAGCTTAGTCCTCTCATATTACAATGAGCAGTTCTTC. It encodes CASSLVLSYYNEQFF.

The genes are TRBV7-2 and TRBJ2-2, with TRBD1 matching over 7 bases. This CDR3 is 15 amino acids long. The germline gives CDR1 SGHTA, CDR2 FQGNSA. Trimming at V came to 1 base and at J to 6 bases, leaving 5 bases not matched to a gene. CDR3 sequence (DNA): TGTGCCAGCAGCTTAGAAACAGGGGTGTCCGGGGAGCTGTTTTTT. Translated, it gives CASSLETGVSGELFF. The whole variable domain, remainder taken from reference TRBV7-2 and TRBJ2-2, is GAGVSQSPSNKVTEKGKDVELRCDPISGHTALYWYRQSLGQGLEFLIYFQGNSAPDKSGLPSDRFSAERTGGSVSTLTIQRTQQEDSAVYLCASSLETGVSGELFFGEGSRLTVL.

The V and J genes are TRBV4-3 and TRBJ2-2; 9 nucleotides align to TRBD2. The CDR3 runs to 17 residues. Trimming cost V 0 bases and J 1 base; bases outside gene matches: 3. Germline CDR1 LGHNA, CDR2 YSLEER. The CDR3 loop is CASSQELAGVNTGELFF. The CDR3 DNA reads as TGCGCCAGCAGCCAAGAGTTAGCGGGGGTGAACACCGGGGAGCTGTTTTTT.

The chain couples TRBV20-1 to TRBJ2-4; the D gene is possibly TRBD1 (6 bases). Germline loops: CDR1 DFQATT, CDR2 SNEGSKA (reference sequence). The CDR3 has 11 amino acids. Trimming removed 6 bases from V and 7 bases from J, with 10 bases in between. This chain's CDR3 is CSAGGGNIQYF. DNA for the CDR3: TGCAGTGCAGGGGGTGGTAACATTCAGTACTTC.

The chain is built from TRBV7-3 and TRBJ2-1; perhaps TRBD1 as D (6 bases). Trimming took off 2 bases at V and 15 bases at J, with 14 bases between the two ends. The CDR3 spans 12 residues. Germline V CDR1 and CDR2: SGHTA, FQGTGA. The CDR3 bases are TGTGCCAGCAGCTTATATGGGACACTGCTGTTCTTC. It is translated as CASSLYGTLLFF.

V usage is TRBV5-8 and J usage is TRBJ2-1, with D hard to call. CDR1 and CDR2 from the germline V gene are SGHTS and YDEGEE. Trimming took 2 bases from V and 0 from J, leaving 9 bases between them. The CDR3 length is 15 residues. The CDR3 loop is CASSFSASSYNEQFF. CDR3 nucleotide sequence: TGTGCCAGCAGCTTTTCCGCCTCCTCCTACAATGAGCAGTTCTTC.

The chain is built from TRBV6-4 and TRBJ2-3, with 7 bases that match TRBD1. There are 16 residues in the CDR3. J was trimmed by 1 base and V by 5 bases; bases with no gene match: 9. Germline CDR1 MRHNA, CDR2 SNTAGT. CDR3 region: CASSPGTGTGTDTQYF. The CDR3 DNA follows: TGTGCCAGCAGTCCGGGTACCGGGACAGGCACAGATACGCAGTATTTT.

A single count supports this clone. The chain employs TRBV2 and TRBJ2-6; D remains unclear. Trimming took off 6 bases at V and 4 bases at J, with 13 bases between the two ends. CDR3 size: 15 residues. CDR1 is SNHLY and CDR2 is FYNNEI in the germline V gene. In DNA, the CDR3 is TGTGCCAGCAGCGATGGAATTTCCGGGGCCAACGTCCTGACTTTC. Residues: CASSDGISGANVLTF.

The rearrangement joins TRBV4-1 to TRBJ1-5; D remains unclear. CDR1 is MGHRA, CDR2 YSYEKL, per germline. The V gene lost 0 bases and the J gene lost 1 base, with 7 bases spanning the gap. This CDR3 comprises 15 residues. The CDR3 here is CASSQDWRSNQPQHF. The CDR3 bases are TGCGCCAGCAGCCAAGATTGGCGAAGCAATCAGCCCCAGCATTTT.

V usage is TRBV9 and J usage is TRBJ2-7; 7 bases align to TRBD2. The CDR3 has 18 residues. V gave up 0 bases and J gave up 2 bases; unmatched junction bases: 14. From germline, CDR1 is SGDLS and CDR2 YYNGEE. Here the CDR3 reads CASSVVFPLTSRPYEQYF. In DNA, the CDR3 is TGTGCCAGCAGCGTAGTTTTTCCCCTGACTAGCCGTCCCTACGAGCAGTACTTC. Looking up the rest from reference TRBV9 and TRBJ2-7 gives the full variable domain: DSGVTQTPKHLITATGQRVTLRCSPRSGDLSVYWYQQSLDQGLQFLIQYYNGEERAKGNILERFSAQQFPDLHSELNLSSLELGDSALYFCASSVVFPLTSRPYEQYFGPGTRLTVT.

J is TRBJ1-2 and V is TRBV18; D is ambiguous. Per the germline V gene, CDR1 is KGHSH and CDR2 is LQKENI. The ends were cut back, 3 bases at V and 2 bases at J, with 13 bases in the middle. The CDR3 consists of 15 residues. This chain's CDR3 is CASSPGQTTNYGYTF. The DNA for the CDR3 is TGTGCCAGCTCACCCGGGCAGACCACCAACTATGGCTACACCTTC. The entire variable domain, with the rest obtained from reference TRBV18 and TRBJ1-2, is as follows: NAGVMQNPRHLVRRRGQEARLRCSPMKGHSHVYWYRQLPEEGLKFMVYLQKENIIDESGMPKERFSAEFPKEGPSILRIQQVVRGDSAAYFCASSPGQTTNYGYTFGSGTRLTVV.

This clone turned up a few times. The chain recombines TRBV19 with TRBJ1-1; D may be TRBD1 (6 bases). Trimming shortened V by 3 bases and J by 6 bases, and 14 bases separated the two germline ends. The CDR3 runs 14 residues. Germline CDR1 reads LNHDA; CDR2 reads SQIVND (reference sequence). CDR3 in DNA: TGTGCCAGTAGTATCGTTGGGACACCCCCTGAAGCTTTCTTT. Its protein product is CASSIVGTPPEAFF.

V gene TRBV4-1 combines with J gene TRBJ1-3, with 10 positions matching TRBD1. With V trimmed by 2 bases and J by 3 bases, 7 bases remained unmatched. The CDR3 extends over 17 amino acids. Germline CDR1 and CDR2: MGHRA and YSYEKL. DNA for the CDR3: TGCGCCAGCAGCCAACACGAGTGGGACAGGGGTGGAAACACCATATATTTT. It specifies CASSQHEWDRGGNTIYF.

The rearrangement uses TRBV7-2 and TRBJ1-1; 7 bases map to TRBD1. The V gene end was trimmed by 5 bases and the J gene end by 5 bases; junction bases not matched to a gene: 8. This CDR3 comprises 14 residues. Germline values: CDR1 SGHTA, CDR2 FQGNSA. Here the CDR3 reads CASSPPGQKTEAFF. The DNA of the CDR3 is TGTGCCAGCAGCCCGCCGGGACAGAAGACTGAAGCTTTCTTT.

The V gene is TRBV7-7, the J gene TRBJ2-2; tentatively, D is TRBD2 (5 bases). The CDR3 totals 15 residues. V lost 5 bases, J lost 3 bases, and 13 bases lay in between. Germline values: CDR1 SSHAT, CDR2 FNYEAQ (reference sequence). The CDR3 nucleotides read TGTGCCAGCAGCCTAGTTAGTAGCGACACCGGGGAGCTGTTTTTT. Translated: CASSLVSSDTGELFF.

The chain links TRBV7-2 to TRBJ2-1, with D perhaps matching TRBD2 (5 bases). CDR3 length: 12 residues. V was pared by 5 bases and J by 6 bases, with 8 bases between. Germline CDR1 SGHTA, CDR2 FQGNSA. The CDR3 reads CASSPGVNEQFF. As DNA, the CDR3 is TGTGCCAGCAGCCCCGGGGTCAATGAGCAGTTCTTC.

This clone came up a few times. The chain carries TRBV5-1 and TRBJ2-1; D is possibly TRBD1 or TRBD2 (5 bases each). CDR3 length: 16 residues. The germline V and J ends were trimmed by 0 bases and 0 bases, with 10 bases remaining between them. Germline values: CDR1 SGHRS, CDR2 YFSETQ. CDR3 loop: CASSLAGDPSYNEQFF. For the CDR3, the DNA is TGCGCCAGCAGCTTGGCTGGGGACCCCTCCTACAATGAGCAGTTCTTC. The variable domain in full, with the rest retrieved from reference TRBV5-1 and TRBJ2-1, is KAGVTQTPRYLIKTRGQQVTLSCSPISGHRSVSWYQQTPGQGLQFLFEYFSETQRNKGNFPGRFSGRQFSNSRSEMNVSTLELGDSALYLCASSLAGDPSYNEQFFGPGTRLTVL.

This clone was seen once. The rearrangement uses TRBV4-3 and TRBJ2-7; a weak D match, TRBD1 (6 bases). CDR1 is LGHNA, CDR2 YSLEER, per germline. V was cut by 1 base and J by 2 bases, with 12 bases left in between. This CDR3 region has 15 residues. The CDR3 nucleotides read TGCGCCAGCAGCCAAGGCGGCAGGGGAACCTACGAGCAGTACTTC. This gives the protein CASSQGGRGTYEQYF.

The CDR3: CASSPRGGPAYEQYV. The CDR3 DNA is TGTGCCAGCAGCCCCCGCGGCGGGCCCGCCTACGAGCAGTACGTC. The genes are TRBV7-9 and TRBJ2-7, with a weak D call TRBD2 (5 bases). The CDR3 has 15 amino acids. Germline CDR1 and CDR2: SEHNR and FQNEAQ (reference sequence). V was clipped by 5 bases and J by 2 bases, with 16 bases between them.

The CDR3 is CASSLAGTSYEQYF. Here the CDR3 DNA reads TGTGCCAGCAGCTTAGCTGGAACCTCCTACGAGCAGTACTTC. The chain combines TRBV7-9 with TRBJ2-7, with unresolved D. With 0 bases removed from V and 0 bases from J, the gap between germline ends came to 6 bases. Germline V lookup: CDR1 SEHNR, CDR2 FQNEAQ (reference sequence). The CDR3 extends over 14 amino acids.

This chain connects TRBV15 to TRBJ2-5; 9 nucleotides line up with TRBD2. CDR1 is LNHNV, CDR2 YYDKDF, per germline (reference sequence). The V gene end was trimmed by 2 bases and the J gene end by 5 bases; junction bases not matched to a gene: 6. This CDR3 region has 15 residues. DNA for the CDR3: TGTGCCACCAGCAGATCCCGGACTAGCGTCGAGACCCAGTACTTC. It is translated as CATSRSRTSVETQYF.

The J gene is TRBJ2-7, the V gene TRBV5-5; D is perhaps TRBD1 (6 bases). Trimming took off 1 base at V and 2 bases at J, with 7 bases between the two ends. The CDR3 length is 13 residues. Germline V CDR1 and CDR2: SGHKS, YYEKEE (reference sequence). Here the CDR3 reads CASSLTGTYEQYV. Here the CDR3 DNA reads TGTGCCAGCAGCTTGACAGGGACCTACGAGCAGTACGTC.

The chain employs TRBV5-1 and TRBJ1-6, with TRBD1 matching over 8 bases. Germline V gene sequence: CDR1 SGHRS, CDR2 YFSETQ. V shed 4 bases and J 4 bases; nucleotides not matched to a gene: 10. The CDR3 length is 17 residues. The chain's CDR3 is CASSIRQGNQYNSPLHF. For the CDR3, the DNA is TGCGCCAGCAGCATCCGACAGGGGAACCAGTATAATTCACCCCTCCACTTT.

V is TRBV25-1 and J is TRBJ2-1; D possibly uses TRBD1 or TRBD2 (5 bases each). Trimming took off 6 bases at V and 5 bases at J, with 11 bases between the two ends. The CDR3 totals 13 residues. Germline V gene data show CDR1 as MGHDK and CDR2 as SYGVNS. The DNA for the CDR3 is TGTGCCAGCAGAGGGGACCGTAACAATGAGCAGTTCTTC. Amino acid sequence: CASRGDRNNEQFF.

The genes are TRBV29-1 and TRBJ2-1, with unresolved D. There are 12 residues in the CDR3. The V end was cut by 2 bases, the J end by 7 bases, with 9 bases between. Germline assignment: CDR1 SQVTM and CDR2 ANQGSEA. CDR3 protein: CSVEIRVNEQFF. CDR3 coding DNA: TGCAGCGTTGAAATAAGGGTTAATGAGCAGTTCTTC.

The sample holds one count of this clone. The V gene is TRBV19, the J gene TRBJ2-7; TRBD1 or TRBD2 may be the D gene (5 bases each). There are 15 residues in the CDR3. CDR1 LNHDA and CDR2 SQIVND come from the germline V gene (reference sequence). V was clipped by 4 bases and J by 3 bases, with 16 bases between them. CDR3 sequence: CASSNGAGTLYEQYF. CDR3 nucleotides: TGTGCCAGTAGTAACGGCGCAGGGACCCTCTACGAGCAGTACTTC.

The gene calls are TRBV7-2 and TRBJ1-2, with D possibly TRBD1 on 5 matching bases. Germline assignment: CDR1 SGHTA and CDR2 FQGNSA. CDR3 size: 14 residues. Trimming left V 7 bases short and J 8 bases short, with 20 bases between. CDR3 region: CASTRGREGSGYTF. CDR3 coding DNA: TGTGCCAGCACCCGGGGCCGAGAAGGCTCCGGCTACACCTTC. Supplemented by reference TRBV7-2 and TRBJ1-2, the full variable domain reads GAGVSQSPSNKVTEKGKDVELRCDPISGHTALYWYRQSLGQGLEFLIYFQGNSAPDKSGLPSDRFSAERTGGSVSTLTIQRTQQEDSAVYLCASTRGREGSGYTFGSGTRLTVV.

The chain couples TRBV4-3 to TRBJ2-5; possible D gene TRBD2, 5 bases. Germline V lookup: CDR1 LGHNA, CDR2 YSLEER. The CDR3 is 16 amino acids. The V and J ends lost 4 bases and 0 bases respectively, with 15 bases between them. CDR3 nucleotide sequence: TGCGCCAGCAGCCCCGGCCGGGATACCTACCAAGAGACCCAGTACTTC. It encodes CASSPGRDTYQETQYF.

The chain joins TRBV28 to TRBJ1-6, with 8 bases matching TRBD1. V trimming: 4 bases; J trimming: 7 bases; junction bases outside the gene matches: 6. Germline CDR1 MDHEN, CDR2 SYDVKM. The length of the CDR3 is 15 residues. The CDR3 loop reads CASSSRGQGNSPLHF. CDR3 DNA: TGTGCCAGCAGTTCCAGGGGGCAGGGGAATTCACCCCTCCACTTT.

As DNA, the CDR3 is TGTGCCAGCAGCTTTATAACGGGATCGGTCACCGGGGAGCTGTTTTTT. It encodes CASSFITGSVTGELFF. V gene TRBV7-9 combines with J gene TRBJ2-2; TRBD2 is a possible D gene (5 bases). This CDR3 is built from 16 residues. Germline assignment: CDR1 SEHNR and CDR2 FQNEAQ (reference sequence). V was shortened by 3 bases and J by 4 bases, with 15 bases between the two germline ends. The complete variable domain, with remaining parts taken from reference TRBV7-9 and TRBJ2-2, reads DTGVSQNPRHKITKRGQNVTFRCDPISEHNRLYWYRQTLGQGPEFLTYFQNEAQLEKSRLLSDRFSAERPKGSFSTLEIQRTEQGDSAMYLCASSFITGSVTGELFFGEGSRLTVL.

The genes are TRBV7-9 and TRBJ2-5; no clear D gene. With 0 bases removed from V and 5 bases from J, the gap between germline ends came to 10 bases. The CDR3 totals 14 residues. CDR1 is SEHNR, CDR2 FQNEAQ, per germline (reference sequence). The CDR3 protein is CASSLAPVSETQYF. The CDR3 nucleotides read TGTGCCAGCAGCTTAGCGCCAGTTTCGGAGACCCAGTACTTC.

The chain couples TRBV5-6 to TRBJ2-5, with D perhaps TRBD1 (5 bases). The CDR3 runs 14 residues. Per the germline V gene, CDR1 is SGHDT and CDR2 is YYEEEE. With 3 bases removed from V and 2 bases from J, the gap between germline ends came to 11 bases. The chain's CDR3 is CASSYPQDQETQYF. The CDR3 bases are TGTGCCAGCAGCTACCCACAGGATCAAGAGACCCAGTACTTC.